Only a few counts were recorded for the clone carrying this TCR beta chain. As yet, its antigen is unknown. One junction end disagrees with the germline gene, perhaps due to a read error. The germline CDR1 and CDR2 sequences are MNHNS and SASEGT. This CDR3 has 15 amino acids. The data are from a study of post-analysis software for immune sequencing data. Overall study results and limits: Patients showed TRBV5-6, TRBV5-1 and TRBV20-1 among a few TRBV segments more frequent than in controls.

cDNA libraries of TCR beta carried unique molecular identifiers. There were 1 to 10 million T cells, and about half a million cDNA molecules came from them. One entry per CDR3 protein, called by TCRdb with MiXCR from the PCR reads. The sample has roughly 800,000 distinct CDR3 sequences, just under 30% seen once. The V and J genes are TRBV6-1 and TRBJ2-1; TRBD2 matches 10 bases. The origin of this receptor is a girl aged 10 to 17 with multiple sclerosis. Sequencing was performed on blood. Here the CDR3 reads CASREAGGTYNEQFF. The CDR3, as DNA: TGTGCCAGCAGAGAAGCGGGGGGGACCTACAATGAGCAGTTCTTC.